These T cell receptor beta chains were read from a single sample in a study of T cells in Graves' hyperthyroidism and ophthalmopathy. One entry per CDR3 protein, called by TCRdb with MiXCR from the multiplex PCR reads. This sample has more than 300,000 distinct CDR3 sequences; approximately 18% occur once, and the top ten carry 40%. The sequenced sample consisted of blood. These receptors all come from a young man with Graves' ophthalmopathy. Both conserved end residues are part of each CDR3. The D gene is left open where the match is weak. The size field is filled for only some rows; it gives once, few, many or a size class.

>.|TRBV15|.|TRBJ1-6
TGTGCCACCAGCATCCCGGGGACAAATTCACCCCTCCACTTT
CATSIPGTNSPLHF
>TRBD1|TRBV3-1|.|TRBJ1-5
TGTGCCAGCAGCCGACAGGGTACCGGCAATCAGCCCCAGCATTTT
CASSRQGTGNQPQHF
>TRBD2|TRBV12-3/TRBV12-4|.|TRBJ2-1
TGTGCCAGCAGTTTCGTACTAGCGGGCAACAATGAGCAGTTCTTC
CASSFVLAGNNEQFF
>TRBD2|TRBV11-1|many|TRBJ2-1
TGTGCCAGCAGCCCTGGGACTAGCGTTGCCAATGAGCAGTTCTTC
CASSPGTSVANEQFF
>.|TRBV7-9|.|TRBJ1-1
TGTGCCAGCAGCTTAGATTCGGTGGGCACTGAAGCTTTCTTT
CASSLDSVGTEAFF
>.|TRBV12-3/TRBV12-4|.|TRBJ1-6
TGTGCCAGCAGTTTTTGGACTAATAATTCACCCCTCCACTTT
CASSFWTNNSPLHF
>.|TRBV27|.|TRBJ1-5
TGTGCCAGCAGTTTAACGGTGAGCGGCAATCAGCCCCAGCATTTT
CASSLTVSGNQPQHF
>TRBD2|TRBV18|few|TRBJ2-7
TGTGCCAGCTCACCTTCCAGCGGGGGGAACACCTACGAGCAGTACTTC
CASSPSSGGNTYEQYF
>.|TRBV6-1|.|TRBJ1-6
TGTGCCACCATTGAGAGTTTCTCCTATAATTCACCCCTCCACTTT
CATIESFSYNSPLHF
>TRBD2|TRBV5-8|many|TRBJ2-7
TGTGCCAGCAGCTTGGTCGTGACTAGCGGTTCCTACGAGCAGTACTTC
CASSLVVTSGSYEQYF
>.|TRBV7-3|many|TRBJ2-1
TGTGCCAGCAGCTTACCTAGCGGAGGGGTAAGGGGGGAGCAGTTCTTC
CASSLPSGGVRGEQFF
>TRBD1|TRBV25-1|.|TRBJ1-2
TGTGCCAGCAGTGAAGTTTCTAACAGGGGAGGCTACACCTTC
CASSEVSNRGGYTF
>.|TRBV6-1|.|TRBJ1-3
TGTGCCAGCAGTGATGGGGCAGGGACACACACCATATATTTT
CASSDGAGTHTIYF
>TRBD1|TRBV6-5|few|TRBJ1-2
TGTGCCAGCAGTTACGGGGACAGATCCCCAGCCGGCTACACCTTC
CASSYGDRSPAGYTF
>TRBD1|TRBV29-1|many|TRBJ1-2
TGCAGCGTTAAAGTCCCGGGACAGGGAAAGGATGGCTACACCTTC
CSVKVPGQGKDGYTF
>.|TRBV5-1|few|TRBJ1-5
TGCGCCAGCAGCTTGGGGGATTGGCGCCAGCCCCAGCATTTT
CASSLGDWRQPQHF
>TRBD1|TRBV2|.|TRBJ1-6
TGTGCCAGTCGGGGCGGGACAGGGGCCACCTATAATTCACCCCTCCACTTT
CASRGGTGATYNSPLHF
>.|TRBV10-3|.|TRBJ2-1
TGTGCCATCAGGGCCGTGAATGAGCAGTTCTTC
CAIRAVNEQFF
>.|TRBV6-6|.|TRBJ2-3
TGTGCCAGCAGTTACGTGGCCACAGATACGCAGTATTTT
CASSYVATDTQYF
>.|TRBV19|few|TRBJ2-3
TGTGCCAGTCCCCACCGGGACAGCACAGATACGCAGTATTTT
CASPHRDSTDTQYF
>TRBD1|TRBV3-1|many|TRBJ2-2
TGTGCCAGCAACGCAAGACAGGGGCGAAACACCGGGGAGCTGTTTTTT
CASNARQGRNTGELFF
>TRBD1|TRBV15|many|TRBJ1-1
TGTGCCACCAGCGGATGGACAGGGGGGACTGAAGCTTTCTTT
CATSGWTGGTEAFF
>.|TRBV2|many|TRBJ2-2
TGTGCCAGCAAGAAAGGGGGGACCGGGGAGCTGTTTTTT
CASKKGGTGELFF
>.|TRBV7-3|.|TRBJ2-1
TGTGCCAGCAGCCTCCCGAGGGTGACCTACAATGAGCAGTTCTTC
CASSLPRVTYNEQFF
>.|TRBV25-1|.|TRBJ2-3
TGTGCCAGCAGGCGGGGGACACCAAGGAGTACGCAGTATTTT
CASRRGTPRSTQYF
>TRBD2|TRBV3-1|.|TRBJ2-3
TGTGCCAGCAGCCAACACGCCGCGACTAGCGCTACAGATACGCAGTATTTT
CASSQHAATSATDTQYF
>.|TRBV30|.|TRBJ1-1
TGTGCCTGGAGCCCACGGGGGGGGAACACTGAAGCTTTCTTT
CAWSPRGGNTEAFF
>.|TRBV2|many|TRBJ1-3
TGTGCCAGCAGGACGGGGCTCAGGGCGAGTAACACCATATATTTT
CASRTGLRASNTIYF
>TRBD2|TRBV20-1|many|TRBJ2-3
TGCAGTGCTAGAGATGGACTAGCGGGGTTACCAGATACGCAGTATTTT
CSARDGLAGLPDTQYF